This entry concerns a single TCR beta chain. Here immunoSEQ multiplex PCR was the method, and the copy in TCRdb shows in-frame clones only, minus some. The sample carries 200,000 or so clones, approximately 95% recorded once. This entry is derived from a study of T cell responses to AZD1222 COVID-19 vaccine. This CDR3 contains 15 residues. Trimming shortened V by 1 base and J by 0 bases, and 10 bases separated the two germline ends. Germline loops: CDR1 SGHRS, CDR2 YFSETQ. This sequence originates from an adult who received the AZD1222 COVID-19 vaccine. The input for sequencing was peripheral blood, taken 28 days after the second AZD1222 dose. The chain carries TRBV5-1 and TRBJ1-2; weak D call: TRBD1 (5 bases). CDR3 DNA: TGCGCCAGCAGCTTGCAGGGACGCTCTAACTATGGCTACACCTTC. This sequence encodes CASSLQGRSNYGYTF.